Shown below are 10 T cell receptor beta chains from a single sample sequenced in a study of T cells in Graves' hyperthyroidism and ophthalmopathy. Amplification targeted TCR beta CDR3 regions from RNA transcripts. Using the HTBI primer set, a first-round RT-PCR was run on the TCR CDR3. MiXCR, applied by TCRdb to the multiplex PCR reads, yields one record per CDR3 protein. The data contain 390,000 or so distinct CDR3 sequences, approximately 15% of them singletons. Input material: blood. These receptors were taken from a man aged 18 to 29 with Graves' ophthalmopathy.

The CDR3: CASIDWGGRSTEAFF. CDR3 DNA: TGTGCCAGCATCGATTGGGGGGGGCGATCCACTGAAGCTTTCTTT. The rearrangement joins TRBV7-9 to TRBJ1-1; TRBD1 is a possible D gene (6 bases). CDR3 length: 15 amino acids. Germline V gene data show CDR1 as SEHNR and CDR2 as FQNEAQ (reference sequence). V was clipped by 7 bases and J by 4 bases, with 19 bases between them.

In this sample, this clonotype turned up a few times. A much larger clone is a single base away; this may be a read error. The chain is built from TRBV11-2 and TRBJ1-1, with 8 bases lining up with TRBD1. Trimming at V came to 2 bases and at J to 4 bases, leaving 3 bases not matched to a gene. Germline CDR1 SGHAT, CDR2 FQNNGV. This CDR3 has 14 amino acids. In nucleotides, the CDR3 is TGTGCCAGCAGCTTAAGACAGGGGAGCACTGAAGCTTTCTTT. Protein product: CASSLRQGSTEAFF.

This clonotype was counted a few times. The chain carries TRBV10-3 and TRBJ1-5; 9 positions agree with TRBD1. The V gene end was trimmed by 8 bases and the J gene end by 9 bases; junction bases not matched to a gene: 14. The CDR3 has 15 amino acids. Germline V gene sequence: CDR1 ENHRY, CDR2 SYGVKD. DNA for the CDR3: TGTGCCATCCGGGACAGGGACGACCTGCGAGGGCCCCAGCATTTT. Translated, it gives CAIRDRDDLRGPQHF.

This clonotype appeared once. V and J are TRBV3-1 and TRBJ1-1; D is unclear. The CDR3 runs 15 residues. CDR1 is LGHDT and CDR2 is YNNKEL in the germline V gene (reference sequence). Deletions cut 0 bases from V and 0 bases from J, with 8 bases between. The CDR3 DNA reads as TGTGCCAGCAGCCAAGAAGGAACCATGAACACTGAAGCTTTCTTT. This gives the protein CASSQEGTMNTEAFF.

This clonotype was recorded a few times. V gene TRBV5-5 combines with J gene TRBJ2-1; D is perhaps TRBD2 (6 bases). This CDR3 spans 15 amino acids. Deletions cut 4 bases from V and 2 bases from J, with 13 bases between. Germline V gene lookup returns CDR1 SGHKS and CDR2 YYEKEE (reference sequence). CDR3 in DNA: TGTGCCAGCAGCGGCGGGACCTTCCCCTACAATGAGCAGTTCTTC. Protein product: CASSGGTFPYNEQFF.

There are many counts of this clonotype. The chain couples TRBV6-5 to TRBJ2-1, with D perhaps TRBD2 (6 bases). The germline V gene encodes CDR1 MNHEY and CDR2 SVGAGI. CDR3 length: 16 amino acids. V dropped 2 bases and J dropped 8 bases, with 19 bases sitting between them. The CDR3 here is CASSYTWAVGGDEQFF. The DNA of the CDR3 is TGTGCCAGCAGTTACACCTGGGCAGTCGGAGGGGATGAGCAGTTCTTC.

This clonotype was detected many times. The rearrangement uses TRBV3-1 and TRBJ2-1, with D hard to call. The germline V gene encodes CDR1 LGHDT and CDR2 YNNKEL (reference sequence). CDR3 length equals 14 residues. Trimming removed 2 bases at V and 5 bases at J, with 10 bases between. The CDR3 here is CASSQIHPDNEQFF. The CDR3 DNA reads TGTGCCAGCAGCCAAATCCATCCTGACAATGAGCAGTTCTTC.

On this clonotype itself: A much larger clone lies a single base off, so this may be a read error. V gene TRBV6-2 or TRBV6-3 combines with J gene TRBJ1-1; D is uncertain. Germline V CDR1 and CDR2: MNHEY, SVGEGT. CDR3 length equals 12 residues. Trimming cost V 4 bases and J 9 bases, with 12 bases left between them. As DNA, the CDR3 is TGTGCCAGCAGTTCGCCTTGGGCTAAAGCTTTCTTT. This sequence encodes CASSSPWAKAFF.

Here the CDR3 reads CATAAGAQPQHF. Here the CDR3 DNA reads TGTGCCACCGCAGCGGGGGCTCAGCCCCAGCATTTT. This chain connects TRBV6-1 to TRBJ1-5, with D perhaps matching TRBD1 (6 bases). Trimming took 10 bases from V and 6 from J, leaving 13 bases between them. Germline V gene data show CDR1 as MNHNS and CDR2 as SASEGT. CDR3 length: 12 amino acids.

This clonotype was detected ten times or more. CDR3 region: CAISDFLGLVETQYF. The CDR3 DNA sequence: TGTGCCATCAGTGATTTTCTTGGGCTAGTTGAGACCCAGTACTTC. The chain links TRBV10-3 to TRBJ2-5; D call uncertain. This CDR3 contains 15 residues. Germline loops: CDR1 ENHRY, CDR2 SYGVKD. V lost 3 bases and J 5 bases, leaving 16 bases between the germline ends.